These T cell receptor beta chains were read from a single sample in a study of blood T cell repertoires in COVID-19. Assay used: immunoSEQ multiplex PCR; TCRdb lists only in-frame clones, some missing. Of tens of thousands of clones in the sample, roughly 86% were seen once. Sequencing was performed on peripheral blood. Every receptor here comes from a woman older than 75 with acute or convalescent COVID-19. Each CDR3 is given with its conserved first and last residue. The D gene is left open where the match is weak. Rows give clone size only sometimes, using once, few, many, or a class for an expanded clone.

D gene: NA; V gene: TRBV5-4; clone size: NA; J gene: TRBJ2-6; CDR3 protein: CASTQGLSGANVLTF; CDR3 DNA: TGTGCCAGCACACAGGGCCTCTCTGGGGCCAACGTCCTGACTTTC
D gene: NA; V gene: TRBV28; clone size: NA; J gene: TRBJ1-3; CDR3 protein: CASGVRVGNTIYF; CDR3 DNA: TGTGCCAGCGGAGTGCGCGTGGGAAACACCATATATTTT
D gene: NA; V gene: TRBV5-6; clone size: NA; J gene: TRBJ1-2; CDR3 protein: CASSEGQGLNGYTF; CDR3 DNA: TGTGCCAGCAGCGAAGGTCAGGGGCTGAATGGCTACACCTTC
D gene: NA; V gene: TRBV5-1; clone size: NA; J gene: TRBJ2-5; CDR3 protein: CASSPGESPWETQYF; CDR3 DNA: TGCGCCAGCAGCCCGGGGGAATCGCCCTGGGAGACCCAGTACTTC
D gene: TRBD1; V gene: TRBV11-2; clone size: NA; J gene: TRBJ2-1; CDR3 protein: CASSRTGARGPEQFF; CDR3 DNA: TGTGCCAGCAGCCGAACAGGGGCTAGAGGTCCGGAGCAGTTCTTC
D gene: TRBD1; V gene: TRBV28; clone size: once; J gene: TRBJ1-1; CDR3 protein: CASSFPGQRRTEAFF; CDR3 DNA: TGTGCCAGCAGTTTCCCGGGACAGAGAAGAACTGAAGCTTTCTTT
D gene: NA; V gene: TRBV5-6; clone size: NA; J gene: TRBJ2-5; CDR3 protein: CASSHQGRGGETQYF; CDR3 DNA: TGTGCCAGCAGCCATCAAGGCAGGGGAGGGGAGACCCAGTACTTC
D gene: TRBD1; V gene: TRBV3-1/TRBV3-2; clone size: NA; J gene: TRBJ2-2; CDR3 protein: CASSQVPPGTGGVGELFF; CDR3 DNA: TGTGCCAGCAGCCAAGTACCCCCCGGGACAGGTGGTGTCGGGGAGCTGTTTTTT
D gene: TRBD2; V gene: TRBV19; clone size: once; J gene: TRBJ2-3; CDR3 protein: CASSMGASGSLGTDTQYF; CDR3 DNA: TGTGCCAGTAGTATGGGGGCTAGCGGGAGCTTAGGCACAGATACGCAGTATTTT
D gene: TRBD1; V gene: TRBV18; clone size: NA; J gene: TRBJ2-7; CDR3 protein: CASSPLGGTGVNYEQYF; CDR3 DNA: TGTGCCAGCTCACCTTTGGGAGGGACAGGGGTGAATTACGAGCAGTACTTC
D gene: NA; V gene: TRBV18; clone size: NA; J gene: TRBJ1-3; CDR3 protein: CASSPIGLGNTIYF; CDR3 DNA: TGTGCCAGCTCACCGATCGGACTTGGAAACACCATATATTTT
D gene: TRBD1; V gene: TRBV12-3/TRBV12-4; clone size: NA; J gene: TRBJ1-2; CDR3 protein: CASSLDDRAGYTF; CDR3 DNA: TGTGCCAGCAGTTTAGACGACAGGGCTGGCTACACCTTC
D gene: TRBD1; V gene: TRBV11-2; clone size: NA; J gene: TRBJ1-4; CDR3 protein: CASSSQTGGSEKLFF; CDR3 DNA: TGTGCCAGCAGCTCACAGACAGGGGGGAGTGAAAAACTGTTTTTT
D gene: NA; V gene: TRBV4-1; clone size: once; J gene: TRBJ1-2; CDR3 protein: CASSQDPAGGYGYTF; CDR3 DNA: TGCGCCAGCAGCCAAGATCCGGCAGGAGGCTATGGCTACACCTTC
D gene: TRBD2; V gene: TRBV6-4; clone size: NA; J gene: TRBJ2-7; CDR3 protein: CASSRDYLSEQYF; CDR3 DNA: TGTGCCAGCAGCCGGGACTACCTTAGCGAGCAGTACTTC
D gene: NA; V gene: TRBV27; clone size: few; J gene: TRBJ1-2; CDR3 protein: CASSSQGSGGYTF; CDR3 DNA: TGTGCCAGCAGTTCCCAGGGTTCTGGGGGCTACACCTTC
D gene: TRBD2; V gene: TRBV6-5; clone size: NA; J gene: TRBJ2-7; CDR3 protein: CASSSIAGGTYEQYF; CDR3 DNA: TGTGCCAGCAGTTCAATAGCGGGGGGTACCTACGAGCAGTACTTC
D gene: NA; V gene: TRBV19; clone size: NA; J gene: TRBJ2-1; CDR3 protein: CASRQTYNEQFF; CDR3 DNA: TGTGCCAGTCGACAGACCTACAATGAGCAGTTCTTC
D gene: NA; V gene: TRBV5-1; clone size: NA; J gene: TRBJ1-1; CDR3 protein: CASSPEGKKTEAFF; CDR3 DNA: TGCGCCAGCAGCCCGGAGGGCAAGAAGACTGAAGCTTTCTTT
D gene: NA; V gene: TRBV10-3; clone size: NA; J gene: TRBJ2-5; CDR3 protein: CAISERREETQYF; CDR3 DNA: TGTGCCATCAGTGAAAGGAGGGAAGAGACCCAGTACTTC
D gene: NA; V gene: TRBV6-1; clone size: NA; J gene: TRBJ2-7; CDR3 protein: CASSEFSVPSYEQYF; CDR3 DNA: TGTGCCAGCAGTGAATTTTCCGTTCCCTCCTACGAGCAGTACTTC
D gene: NA; V gene: TRBV5-4; clone size: NA; J gene: TRBJ2-1; CDR3 protein: CASSTDTGSYNEQFF; CDR3 DNA: TGTGCCAGCAGCACGGACACTGGCTCCTACAATGAGCAGTTCTTC
D gene: NA; V gene: TRBV6-2/TRBV6-3; clone size: NA; J gene: TRBJ2-3; CDR3 protein: CASSPSTSTDTQYF; CDR3 DNA: TGTGCCAGCAGTCCCTCCACTAGCACAGATACGCAGTATTTT
D gene: NA; V gene: TRBV7-9; clone size: NA; J gene: TRBJ2-1; CDR3 protein: CASSTTTWGGEYNEQFF; CDR3 DNA: TGTGCCAGCAGCACAACTACCTGGGGCGGGGAATACAATGAGCAGTTCTTC
D gene: TRBD1; V gene: TRBV19; clone size: once; J gene: TRBJ2-5; CDR3 protein: CASSSTGGSETQYF; CDR3 DNA: TGTGCCAGTAGTTCCACAGGGGGCTCTGAGACCCAGTACTTC
D gene: TRBD2; V gene: TRBV11-2; clone size: NA; J gene: TRBJ2-7; CDR3 protein: CASSLSPTSGNYEQYF; CDR3 DNA: TGTGCCAGCAGCTTATCTCCCACTAGCGGGAACTACGAGCAGTACTTC
D gene: TRBD2; V gene: TRBV10-3; clone size: NA; J gene: TRBJ2-2; CDR3 protein: CAINRLAGGPGELFF; CDR3 DNA: TGTGCCATCAATCGACTAGCGGGAGGGCCCGGGGAGCTGTTTTTT
D gene: TRBD1; V gene: TRBV25-1; clone size: NA; J gene: TRBJ1-6; CDR3 protein: CASSETGESYNSPLHF; CDR3 DNA: TGTGCCAGCAGTGAAACAGGGGAGTCCTATAATTCACCCCTCCACTTT
D gene: TRBD2; V gene: TRBV10-1; clone size: NA; J gene: TRBJ2-1; CDR3 protein: CASRGEREWGEQFF; CDR3 DNA: TGCGCCAGCAGAGGAGAGCGGGAGTGGGGTGAGCAGTTCTTC